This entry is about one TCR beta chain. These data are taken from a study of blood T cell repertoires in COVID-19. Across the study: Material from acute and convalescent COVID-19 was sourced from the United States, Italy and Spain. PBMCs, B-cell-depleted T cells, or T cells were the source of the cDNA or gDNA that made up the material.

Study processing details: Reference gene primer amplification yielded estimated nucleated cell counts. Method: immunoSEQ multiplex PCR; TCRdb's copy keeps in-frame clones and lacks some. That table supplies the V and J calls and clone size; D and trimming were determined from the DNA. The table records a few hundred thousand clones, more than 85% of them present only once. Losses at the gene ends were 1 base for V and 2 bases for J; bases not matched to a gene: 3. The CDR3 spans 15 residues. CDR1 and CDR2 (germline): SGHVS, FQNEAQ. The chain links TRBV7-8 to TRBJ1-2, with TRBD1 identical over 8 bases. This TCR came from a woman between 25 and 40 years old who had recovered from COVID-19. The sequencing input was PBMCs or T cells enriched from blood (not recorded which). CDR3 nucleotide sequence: TGTGCCAGCAGCTTAGTCCGACAGGGGAACTATGGCTACACCTTC. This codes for CASSLVRQGNYGYTF.